Shown below are 28 T cell receptor beta chains from a single sample sequenced in a study of control samples from healthy donors and cancer patients. Repertoires were generated with immunoSEQ multiplex PCR, while TCRdb's copy carries only in-frame clones and drops some. The sample has roughly 150,000 clones; 88% are singletons. The material sequenced was blood. The receptors derive from a man aged 18 to 30 in good health.

The J gene is TRBJ2-1, the V gene TRBV27, with TRBD2 matching over 8 bases. Germline V gene lookup returns CDR1 MNHEY and CDR2 SMNVEV (reference sequence). Losses at the gene ends were 6 bases for V and 8 bases for J; bases not matched to a gene: 15. The CDR3 sequence is 16 residues long. The CDR3 nucleotides read TGTGCCAGCAGCTTACAAAATTTCGGGGGGGGCGATGAGCAGTTCTTC. Translation gives CASSLQNFGGGDEQFF.

The gene calls are TRBV19 and TRBJ2-2; either TRBD1 or TRBD2 may supply D (5 bases each). CDR1 LNHDA and CDR2 SQIVND come from the germline V gene (reference sequence). The V end lost 5 bases, the J end lost 5 bases, and 12 bases lay between the germline ends. CDR3 length equals 14 residues. CDR3 amino acids: CASSLGVQTGELFF. CDR3 bases: TGTGCCAGTAGTTTGGGGGTACAGACCGGGGAGCTGTTTTTT.

The count of this clone is one. The rearrangement joins TRBV9 to TRBJ2-3; 7 positions agree with TRBD2. The CDR3 is 15 residues long. CDR1 is SGDLS and CDR2 is YYNGEE in the germline V gene. V dropped 4 bases and J dropped 3; count of bases not matched to a gene: 8. The CDR3 spells CASSLRGRATDTQYF. The CDR3 region has the DNA TGTGCCAGCAGCCTTCGGGGGAGGGCGACAGATACGCAGTATTTT.

The rearrangement joins TRBV12-3 or TRBV12-4 to TRBJ1-6; 10 bases align to TRBD1. CDR3 length: 13 residues. V was pared by 5 bases and J by 9 bases, with 1 base of the junction left unmatched. As DNA, the CDR3 is TGTGCCAGCAGTCGGGACAGGGGTTCACCCCTCCACTTT. This sequence encodes CASSRDRGSPLHF.

V gene TRBV4-3 combines with J gene TRBJ2-1; tentative D call: TRBD2 (7 bases). The CDR3 is 15 amino acids. The germline V gene has CDR1 LGHNA and CDR2 YSLEER. Trimming took 3 bases from V and 1 from J, leaving 10 bases between them. CDR3 sequence: CASSQGRGSYNEQFF. The CDR3 nucleotides read TGCGCCAGCAGCCAGGGGAGGGGGTCCTACAATGAGCAGTTCTTC.

The chain has TRBV15 and TRBJ2-5; D is unclear. The CDR3 covers 14 residues. Germline loops: CDR1 LNHNV, CDR2 YYDKDF (reference sequence). The V and J ends lost 2 bases and 2 bases respectively, with 9 bases between them. CDR3 amino acids: CATSRLGVQETQYF. The DNA for the CDR3 is TGTGCCACCAGCAGATTGGGCGTACAAGAGACCCAGTACTTC.

This chain links TRBV13 with TRBJ1-4, with D unclear. The CDR3 runs to 14 residues. Germline loops: CDR1 PRHDT, CDR2 FYEKMQ (reference sequence). V lost 5 bases and J lost 7, with 14 bases in between. This CDR3 is CASSPGRRTEKLFF. CDR3 DNA sequence: TGTGCCAGCAGCCCAGGACGCAGGACTGAAAAACTGTTTTTT.

The J gene is TRBJ1-6, the V gene TRBV6-5; D is unclear. CDR1 and CDR2 (germline): MNHEY, SVGAGI. The ends were cut back, 3 bases at V and 0 bases at J, with 6 bases in the middle. The CDR3 runs to 15 residues. The CDR3: CASSYYTSYNSPLHF. CDR3 nucleotide sequence: TGTGCCAGCAGTTATTATACCTCCTATAATTCACCCCTCCACTTT.

This clone has a single count. V gene TRBV9 combines with J gene TRBJ2-7; tentatively, D is TRBD2 (5 bases). The germline V gene encodes CDR1 SGDLS and CDR2 YYNGEE. Trimming removed 0 bases from V and 3 bases from J, with 7 bases in between. This CDR3 is 13 amino acids long. CDR3 DNA sequence: TGTGCCAGCAGCGTAGAGGAGGACTACGAGCAGTACTTC. Translating it yields CASSVEEDYEQYF.

This chain uses TRBV11-2 with TRBJ2-7; maybe TRBD1 (5 bases). The CDR3 totals 16 residues. V was shortened by 0 bases and J by 0 bases, with 12 bases between the two germline ends. CDR1 is SGHAT and CDR2 is FQNNGV in the germline V gene. CDR3 protein: CASSLDLNRISYEQYF. The CDR3 coding sequence is TGTGCCAGCAGCTTAGATCTGAACAGGATCTCCTACGAGCAGTACTTC.

This clone has only one observation. This chain connects TRBV7-3 to TRBJ2-1, with 7 bases fitting TRBD2. The CDR3 consists of 16 residues. V dropped 0 bases and J dropped 0; count of bases not matched to a gene: 2. Germline lookup yields CDR1 SGHTA and CDR2 FQGTGA. This CDR3 reads CASSLTGGSSYNEQFF. In nucleotides, the CDR3 is TGTGCCAGCAGCTTAACGGGGGGGAGCTCCTACAATGAGCAGTTCTTC.

The chain combines TRBV7-6 with TRBJ2-5; a possible D gene is TRBD2 (7 bases). CDR1 is SGHVS, CDR2 FNYEAQ, per germline. This CDR3 has 15 amino acids. The ends were cut back, 3 bases at V and 5 bases at J, with 16 bases in the middle. Here the CDR3 DNA reads TGTGCCAGCAGCTTGAGGGGGGGTGTTGGGGAGACCCAGTACTTC. Amino acid sequence: CASSLRGGVGETQYF.

The V and J genes are TRBV7-6 and TRBJ2-1; D uncertain. The CDR3 is 16 amino acids. CDR1 SGHVS and CDR2 FNYEAQ come from the germline V gene. V lost 2 bases to trimming and J lost 0 bases, with 11 bases between them. The CDR3: CASSLLSESSYNEQFF. CDR3 bases: TGTGCCAGCAGCTTACTGTCCGAGAGCTCCTACAATGAGCAGTTCTTC.

The genes are TRBV7-3 and TRBJ2-1; possibly TRBD1 or TRBD2 for D (6 bases each). This CDR3 region has 15 residues. CDR1 is SGHTA, CDR2 FQGTGA, per germline. Deletions cut 5 bases from V and 6 bases from J, with 17 bases between. The CDR3 region has the DNA TGTGCCAGCAGCCAAGACGGGGGCCCCTTCAATGAGCAGTTCTTC. It encodes CASSQDGGPFNEQFF.

This chain uses TRBV3-1 (or the pseudogene TRBV3-2) with TRBJ2-3, with D possibly called TRBD1 or TRBD2 (6 bases each). The CDR3 contains 15 residues. Germline V gives CDR1 LGHDT, CDR2 YNNKEL (reference sequence). V lost 1 base and J 5 bases, leaving 13 bases between the germline ends. This chain's CDR3 is CASSQGPGAQDTQYF. CDR3 DNA sequence: TGTGCCAGCAGCCAAGGCCCGGGGGCCCAAGATACGCAGTATTTT.

The chain combines TRBV6-5 with TRBJ1-3, with D uncertain. Between the trimmed V and J ends, which lost 6 bases and 0 bases, there was a span of 9 bases. The CDR3 runs to 14 residues. Germline V gives CDR1 MNHEY, CDR2 SVGAGI. The CDR3 DNA reads as TGTGCCAGCAGCGACGGCGCCTCTGGAAACACCATATATTTT. Its translation: CASSDGASGNTIYF.

CDR3 sequence reads: CASSLNEPAGGFF. In DNA, the CDR3 is TGCGCCAGCAGCTTGAACGAACCGGCGGGAGGTTTCTTT. The chain uses TRBV5-1 and TRBJ1-1, with no clear D. Between the trimmed V and J ends, which lost 1 base and 13 bases, there was a span of 17 bases. CDR1 SGHRS and CDR2 YFSETQ come from the germline V gene. The CDR3 covers 13 residues.

The chain combines TRBV28 with TRBJ2-7; D remains ambiguous. The CDR3 covers 14 residues. The V and J ends lost 10 bases and 7 bases respectively, with 23 bases between them. The germline gives CDR1 MDHEN, CDR2 SYDVKM. The CDR3 DNA reads as TGTGCCATCCAGCCCCCCGGGCAAAACTTGGAGCAGTACTTC. Amino acids: CAIQPPGQNLEQYF. The complete variable domain, with remaining parts taken from reference TRBV28 and TRBJ2-7, reads DVKVTQSSRYLVKRTGEKVFLECVQDMDHENMFWYRQDPGLGLRLIYFSYDVKMKEKGDIPEGYSVSREKKERFSLILESASTNQTSMYLCAIQPPGQNLEQYFGPGTRLTVT.

This clone was recorded a few times. The CDR3 is CASRAGGGNFTDTQYF. In DNA, the CDR3 is TGTGCCAGCAGGGCGGGGGGCGGTAATTTCACAGATACGCAGTATTTT. This chain connects TRBV6-7 to TRBJ2-3; the match to TRBD2 covers 8 bases. TRBV6-7 is assigned to the ORF class and has an uncertain function. V lost 6 bases and J lost 2; bases outside the gene matches: 10. The CDR3 contains 16 residues.

V gene TRBV6-5 combines with J gene TRBJ1-6; D call uncertain. CDR3 size: 14 residues. Germline V gene data show CDR1 as MNHEY and CDR2 as SVGAGI. V lost 7 bases and J 7 bases, leaving 14 bases between the germline ends. CDR3 bases: TGTGCCAGCACTCCCGGGTCCCTAAATTCACCCCTCCACTTT. It yields the protein CASTPGSLNSPLHF.

The chain recombines TRBV9 with TRBJ2-1, with a weak D call TRBD1 (6 bases). V was cut by 2 bases and J by 0 bases, with 9 bases left in between. Germline CDR1 reads SGDLS; CDR2 reads YYNGEE. This CDR3 region has 15 residues. The CDR3 is CASSVGGTSYNEQFF. CDR3 in DNA: TGTGCCAGCAGCGTTGGGGGCACCTCCTACAATGAGCAGTTCTTC.

The chain has TRBV28 and TRBJ1-3; D ambiguous. Trimming stripped 10 bases from V and 0 bases from J, with 10 bases between. Germline V gene data show CDR1 as MDHEN and CDR2 as SYDVKM. The CDR3 runs 13 residues. The CDR3 region has the DNA TGTGCCACCTTAAAAACCTCTGGAAACACCATATATTTT. Its translation is CATLKTSGNTIYF.

With respect to this clone: The sample holds other DNA sequences that translate to the same CDR3. In nucleotides, the CDR3 is TGTGCCAGCAGCTTAGACCCGGGGGACAATGAGCAGTTCTTC. Amino acid sequence: CASSLDPGDNEQFF. The chain joins TRBV11-2 to TRBJ2-1, with D possibly matching TRBD2 (6 bases). The CDR3 runs 14 residues. V was cut by 0 bases and J by 5 bases, with 8 bases left in between. Germline V CDR1 and CDR2: SGHAT, FQNNGV.

The chain links TRBV6-2 or TRBV6-3 to TRBJ2-2, with D uncertain. This CDR3 has 13 amino acids. Germline V gives CDR1 MNHEY, CDR2 SVGEGT. With 2 bases removed from V and 5 bases from J, the gap between germline ends came to 6 bases. The CDR3 DNA reads as TGTGCCAGCAGTTACCAGACAACCGGGGAGCTGTTTTTT. Its protein product is CASSYQTTGELFF.

The chain links TRBV24-1 to TRBJ2-5; 13 bases match TRBD2. J was trimmed by 3 bases and V by 0 bases; bases with no gene match: 3. The germline CDR1 and CDR2 sequences are KGHDR and SFDVKD. This CDR3 region has 17 residues. CDR3 in amino acids: CATSDLAGLAGEETQYF. As DNA, the CDR3 is TGTGCCACCAGTGATTTGGCCGGACTAGCGGGGGAAGAGACCCAGTACTTC.

V is TRBV5-4 and J is TRBJ1-4; TRBD1 matches 7 bases. The junction had 8 bases not matched to a gene; V was cut back by 2 bases and J by 10 bases. This CDR3 has 14 amino acids. The germline V gene has CDR1 SGHNT and CDR2 YYREEE (reference sequence). The CDR3 reads CASSLNRGSGKLFF. CDR3 bases: TGTGCCAGCAGCTTAAACAGGGGAAGTGGAAAACTGTTTTTT.

CDR3 residues: CASSLEASGGAYEQFF. Here the CDR3 DNA reads TGTGCCAGCAGCTTAGAGGCTAGCGGGGGGGCCTATGAGCAGTTCTTC. The gene calls are TRBV7-2 and TRBJ2-1, with 12 bases matching TRBD2. The CDR3 has 16 amino acids. Trimming cost V 1 base and J 8 bases; bases outside gene matches: 6. Germline CDR1 and CDR2: SGHTA and FQGNSA.

The rearrangement uses TRBV28 and TRBJ2-1; D ambiguous. CDR1 and CDR2 from the germline V gene are MDHEN and SYDVKM. V shed 10 bases and J shed 2 bases, with 12 bases lying between them. The CDR3 has 13 amino acids. Here the CDR3 DNA reads TGTGCCACCGAAAGGGCACCCTACAATGAGCAGTTCTTC. Protein product: CATERAPYNEQFF. Together with reference TRBV28 and TRBJ2-1, the CDR3 gives the full variable domain: DVKVTQSSRYLVKRTGEKVFLECVQDMDHENMFWYRQDPGLGLRLIYFSYDVKMKEKGDIPEGYSVSREKKERFSLILESASTNQTSMYLCATERAPYNEQFFGPGTRLTVL.